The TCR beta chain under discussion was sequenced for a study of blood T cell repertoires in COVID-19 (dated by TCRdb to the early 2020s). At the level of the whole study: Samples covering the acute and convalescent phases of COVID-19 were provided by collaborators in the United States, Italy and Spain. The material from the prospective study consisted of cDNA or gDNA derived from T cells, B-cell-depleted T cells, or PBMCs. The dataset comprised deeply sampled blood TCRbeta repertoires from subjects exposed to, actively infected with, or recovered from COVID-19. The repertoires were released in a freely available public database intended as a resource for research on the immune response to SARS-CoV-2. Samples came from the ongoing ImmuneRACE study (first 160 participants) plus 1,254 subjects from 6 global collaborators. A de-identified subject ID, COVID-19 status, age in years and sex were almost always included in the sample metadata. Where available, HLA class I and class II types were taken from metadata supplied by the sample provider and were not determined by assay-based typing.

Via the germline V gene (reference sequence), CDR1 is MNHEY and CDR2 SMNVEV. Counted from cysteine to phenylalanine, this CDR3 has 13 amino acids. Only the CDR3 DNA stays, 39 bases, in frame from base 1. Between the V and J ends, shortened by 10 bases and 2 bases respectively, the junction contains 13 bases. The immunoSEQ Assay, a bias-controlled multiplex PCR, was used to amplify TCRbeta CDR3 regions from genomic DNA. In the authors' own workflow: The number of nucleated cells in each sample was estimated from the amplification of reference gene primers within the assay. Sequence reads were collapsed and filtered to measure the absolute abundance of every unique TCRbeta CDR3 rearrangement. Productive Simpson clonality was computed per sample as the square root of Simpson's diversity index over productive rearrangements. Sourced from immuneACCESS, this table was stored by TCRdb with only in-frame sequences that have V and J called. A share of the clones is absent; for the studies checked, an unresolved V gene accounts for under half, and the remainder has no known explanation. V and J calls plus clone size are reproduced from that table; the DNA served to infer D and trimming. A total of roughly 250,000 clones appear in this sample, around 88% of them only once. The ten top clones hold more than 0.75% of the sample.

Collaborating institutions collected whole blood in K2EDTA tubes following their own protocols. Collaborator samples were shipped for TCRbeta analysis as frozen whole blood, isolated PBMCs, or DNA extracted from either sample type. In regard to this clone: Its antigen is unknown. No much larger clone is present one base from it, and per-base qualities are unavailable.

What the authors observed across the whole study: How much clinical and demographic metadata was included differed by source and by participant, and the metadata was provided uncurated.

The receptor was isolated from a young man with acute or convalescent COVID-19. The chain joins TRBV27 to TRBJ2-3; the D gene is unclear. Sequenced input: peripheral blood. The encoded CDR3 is CATEEQNTDTQYF. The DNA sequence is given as TGTGCCACCGAAGAACAGAACACAGATACGCAGTATTTT.